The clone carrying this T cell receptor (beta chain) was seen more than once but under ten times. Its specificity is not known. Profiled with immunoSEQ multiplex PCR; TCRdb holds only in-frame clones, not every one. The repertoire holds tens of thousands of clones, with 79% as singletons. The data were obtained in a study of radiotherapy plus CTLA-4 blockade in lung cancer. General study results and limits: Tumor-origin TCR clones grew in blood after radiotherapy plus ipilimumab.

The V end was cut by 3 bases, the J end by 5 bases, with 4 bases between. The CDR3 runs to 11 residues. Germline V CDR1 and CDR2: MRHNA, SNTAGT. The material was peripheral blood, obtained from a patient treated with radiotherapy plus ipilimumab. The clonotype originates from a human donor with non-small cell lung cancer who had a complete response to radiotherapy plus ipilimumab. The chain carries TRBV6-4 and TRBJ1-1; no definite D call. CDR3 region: CASSEGTEAFF. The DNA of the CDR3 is TGTGCCAGCAGTGAGGGAACTGAAGCTTTCTTT.